This TCR beta chain was found in a study of cytomegalovirus exposure and HLA in healthy donors. Concerning this clone: Its antigen is still unknown.

The PCR employed 60 Vbeta primers together with 13 Jbeta primers. Only in-frame clones appear in the TCRdb table, and some are missing; sequencing was by immunoSEQ multiplex PCR. This sample carries roughly 180,000 clones, 76% of them seen once, and the ten largest clones take less than 0.9%. Findings and limits, study-wide: The authors assumed roughly uniform sequencing depth across donors for presence/absence analyses. Reportedly, cytomegalovirus status was diagnosed with high sensitivity and specificity.

The CDR3 totals 17 residues. V lost 4 bases and J lost 2, with 21 bases in between. Germline values: CDR1 LGHNA, CDR2 YNFKEQ. The chain combines TRBV4-2 with TRBJ2-7, with a possible D match to TRBD2 (6 bases). What was sequenced was PBMCs. This sequence originates from a female donor in good health and CMV-seronegative. CDR3 nucleotides: TGTGCCAGCAGCCCCGGGGGAACAACGCTAGACCCCTACGAGCAGTACTTC. This gives the protein CASSPGGTTLDPYEQYF.